The sequence of this T cell receptor beta chain was determined in a study of blood T cell repertoires in COVID-19. Study background: PBMCs, B-cell-depleted T cells, or T cells were the source of the cDNA or gDNA that made up the material.

The table came from immunoSEQ multiplex PCR; TCRdb's copy has only in-frame clones and leaves some out. The sample yields over 150,000 clones, roughly 84% seen once. This clone was seen a few times. V gave up 4 bases and J gave up 5 bases, with 14 bases separating them. Germline loops: CDR1 MNHEY, CDR2 SVGEGT. This CDR3 has 14 amino acids. The sequenced sample was peripheral blood. V usage is TRBV6-2 or TRBV6-3 and J usage is TRBJ1-2; D is ambiguous. The TCR comes from a man between 50 and 59 years old with COVID-19, enrolled during active disease. In DNA form, the CDR3 reads TGTGCCAGCAGTTTCCAGGCCCACTTTTATGGCTACACCTTC. This encodes CASSFQAHFYGYTF.